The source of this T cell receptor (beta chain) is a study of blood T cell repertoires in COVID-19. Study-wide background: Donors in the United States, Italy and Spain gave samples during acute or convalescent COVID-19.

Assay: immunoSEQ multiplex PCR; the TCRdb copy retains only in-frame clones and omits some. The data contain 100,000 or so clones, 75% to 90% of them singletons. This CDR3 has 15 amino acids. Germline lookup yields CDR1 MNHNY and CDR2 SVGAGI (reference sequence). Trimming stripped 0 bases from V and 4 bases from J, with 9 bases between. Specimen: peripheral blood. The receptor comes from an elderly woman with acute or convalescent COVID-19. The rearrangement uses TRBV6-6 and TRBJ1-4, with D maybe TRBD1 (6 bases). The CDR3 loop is CASSYSGAGNEKLFF. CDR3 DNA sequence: TGTGCCAGCAGTTACTCGGGGGCGGGTAATGAAAAACTGTTTTTT.